The source of this T cell receptor (beta chain) is a study of shared clonotypes between healthy human individuals. V lost 4 bases, J lost 3 bases, and 13 bases lay in between. CDR1 SGHRS and CDR2 YFSETQ come from the germline V gene. CDR3 size: 14 residues. Findings of the study overall: There were few donors, and this limited the genetic and exposure-history diversity represented.

Notes on this clone: The antigen remains unidentified.

CD4+ cells underwent separation, giving CD45RA+ naive and CD45RA-negative memory subsets. Authors' methods: ImmunoSEQ yielded junction-only sequences lacking quality scores, so filtering differed. Repertoires were generated with immunoSEQ multiplex PCR, while TCRdb's copy carries only in-frame clones and drops some. V and J calls plus clone size are reproduced from that table; the DNA served to infer D and trimming. The sample carries 2 million to 3 million clones, roughly 93% recorded once. Sequencing was carried out using naive CD4+ T cells from PBMCs. Subset described: CD45RA+ positively selected. The rearrangement uses TRBV5-1 and TRBJ2-5; D perhaps matches TRBD1 (7 bases). This TCR was recovered from a man younger than 35 in good health. Some clones in this sample may be carry-over from other donors' samples. The CDR3 loop is CASSRGTDKETQYF. The CDR3 nucleotides read TGCGCCAGCAGCCGCGGGACAGACAAAGAGACCCAGTACTTC.